The rows below give T cell receptor beta chains drawn from one sample of a study of blood T cell repertoires in COVID-19. The method was immunoSEQ multiplex PCR; TCRdb's version includes in-frame clones alone and lacks a portion of them. This table has about 87,000 clones, less than 80% appearing once. Sequencing was carried out using peripheral blood. Receptors originate from a woman in her fifties or sixties with acute or convalescent COVID-19. Both conserved end residues are part of each CDR3. D genes are given only for firm matches. A row's size may be missing; if present it is once, few, many or a size class.

CDR3	DNA	V	J	D	size
CASSLAGGERNEQFF	TGTGCCAGCAGCTTGGCAGGGGGAGAGAGGAATGAGCAGTTCTTC	TRBV5-4	TRBJ2-1	TRBD1	few
CSASQASGAYEQYF	TGCAGTGCTAGTCAGGCTAGCGGGGCCTACGAGCAGTACTTC	TRBV20-1	TRBJ2-7	TRBD2	few
CATSRGGTSGGQYF	TGTGCCACCAGCAGAGGAGGGACTTCGGGGGGCCAGTACTTC	TRBV15	TRBJ2-5	TRBD2	NA
CASKLTGANVLTF	TGTGCCAGCAAATTAACTGGGGCCAACGTCCTGACTTTC	TRBV27	TRBJ2-6	NA	NA
CASSFSRSDRYGSPLHF	TGTGCCAGCAGTTTTTCTCGATCGGACAGGTATGGATCACCCCTCCACTTT	TRBV28	TRBJ1-6	TRBD1	NA
CASSQTGRDGYTF	TGTGCCAGTAGCCAAACAGGGAGGGATGGCTACACCTTC	TRBV19	TRBJ1-2	NA	few
CSVTTSGSSYEQYF	TGCAGCGTGACGACTAGCGGGAGCTCCTACGAGCAGTACTTC	TRBV29-1	TRBJ2-7	TRBD2	NA
CASSSRQGATNTEAFF	TGCGCCAGCAGCTCAAGACAGGGGGCTACTAACACTGAAGCTTTCTTT	TRBV5-1	TRBJ1-1	TRBD1	NA
CASSSNSGDTQYF	TGTGCCAGCAGCTCCAATAGTGGAGATACGCAGTATTTT	TRBV7-9	TRBJ2-3	NA	few
CASSQWTGSYNEQFF	TGCGCCAGCAGCCAATGGACAGGGTCCTACAATGAGCAGTTCTTC	TRBV4-1	TRBJ2-1	TRBD1	NA
CASSPLDRGVYGYTF	TGTGCCAGCAGCCCGTTGGACAGGGGGGTCTATGGCTACACCTTC	TRBV7-9	TRBJ1-2	TRBD1	NA
CASSPRTGGSYGYTF	TGTGCCAGCAGTCCCCGGACAGGGGGTTCCTATGGCTACACCTTC	TRBV28	TRBJ1-2	TRBD1	NA
CATSDPGTGRETQYF	TGTGCCACCAGTGACCCCGGGACAGGTAGAGAGACCCAGTACTTC	TRBV24-1	TRBJ2-5	TRBD1	NA
CSASYTGGNNSPLHF	TGCAGTGCTAGTTATACAGGGGGCAATAATTCACCCCTCCACTTT	TRBV20-1	TRBJ1-6	TRBD1	NA
CASSQGSTGGRCFF	TGTGCCAGCAGCCAAGGATCAACGGGGGGCCGATGTTTCTTC	TRBV3-1/TRBV3-2	TRBJ2-1	NA	few
CASSDSGTILDEQYF	TGTGCCAGCAGTGATTCCGGGACAATTCTCGACGAGCAGTACTTC	TRBV25-1	TRBJ2-7	NA	NA
CASSQGPGLPLHF	TGTGCCAGCAGCCAGGGCCCAGGGCTACCCCTCCACTTT	TRBV3-1/TRBV3-2	TRBJ1-6	NA	few
CASSRGGPAGLFF	TGTGCCAGTAGTAGAGGGGGCCCGGCGGGGCTGTTTTTT	TRBV19	TRBJ2-2	TRBD1	once
CASGRASYEQYF	TGTGCCAGCGGGCGGGCCTCCTACGAGCAGTACTTC	TRBV6-6	TRBJ2-7	NA	NA
CASSYYIQNTEAFF	TGCGCCAGCAGCTATTATATACAGAACACTGAAGCTTTCTTT	TRBV5-1	TRBJ1-1	NA	NA
CASSLPGTGILDTEAFF	TGCGCCAGCAGCTTGCCGGGGACAGGGATTCTCGACACTGAAGCTTTCTTT	TRBV5-1	TRBJ1-1	TRBD1	NA
CASRRDSPEQYF	TGTGCCAGCAGGCGGGACAGCCCAGAGCAGTACTTC	TRBV28	TRBJ2-7	NA	NA
CASSQGGLVSYNEQFF	TGTGCCAGCAGCCAAGGGGGGCTCGTATCCTACAATGAGCAGTTCTTC	TRBV3-1/TRBV3-2	TRBJ2-1	NA	NA
CASSPLAGNNSPLHF	TGTGCCAGCTCACCACTGGCAGGGAATAATTCACCCCTCCACTTT	TRBV18	TRBJ1-6	NA	NA
CASSLETPNTEAFF	TGTGCCAGCAGCTTAGAAACTCCCAACACTGAAGCTTTCTTT	TRBV7-9	TRBJ1-1	NA	NA
CASSPPGGPRETQYF	TGTGCCAGCAGCCCCCCCGGGGGGCCGAGGGAGACCCAGTACTTC	TRBV28	TRBJ2-5	NA	NA
CATSRESGLYNEQFF	TGTGCCACCAGCAGAGAAAGCGGATTATACAATGAGCAGTTCTTC	TRBV15	TRBJ2-1	NA	NA
CASSPDRGFGNTIYF	TGTGCCAGCAGCCCTGACAGGGGGTTCGGAAACACCATATATTTT	TRBV7-9	TRBJ1-3	TRBD1	NA
CAWSAGGIGNQPQHF	TGTGCCTGGAGTGCGGGGGGAATCGGCAATCAGCCCCAGCATTTT	TRBV30	TRBJ1-5	NA	NA
CASSSVFVAAYNEQFF	TGTGCCAGCAGTTCCGTTTTCGTGGCGGCTTACAATGAGCAGTTCTTC	TRBV28	TRBJ2-1	NA	once
CASSYVTGASTDTQYF	TGTGCCAGCAGTTACGTAACAGGGGCTAGCACAGATACGCAGTATTTT	TRBV6-2/TRBV6-3	TRBJ2-3	TRBD1	NA
CASSVQGDTGELFF	TGTGCCAGCAGCGTACAGGGGGACACCGGGGAGCTGTTTTTT	TRBV9	TRBJ2-2	TRBD1	NA
CASSIKGGSYNEQFF	TGTGCCAGTAGTATCAAAGGGGGCTCCTACAATGAGCAGTTCTTC	TRBV19	TRBJ2-1	NA	NA
CASSARRETQYF	TGTGCCAGTAGTGCCCGGAGGGAGACCCAGTACTTC	TRBV19	TRBJ2-5	NA	few
CASSARQGDNSPLHF	TGTGCCAGCAGCGCCAGACAGGGGGATAATTCACCCCTCCACTTT	TRBV3-1/TRBV3-2	TRBJ1-6	TRBD1	NA
CASSTGGWDYGYTF	TGTGCCAGCAGCACCGGGGGGTGGGACTATGGCTACACCTTC	TRBV9	TRBJ1-2	NA	NA
CASSHQEGTGHSPLHF	TGCGCCAGCAGCCATCAGGAAGGGACAGGGCATTCACCCCTCCACTTT	TRBV4-1	TRBJ1-6	TRBD1	once
CSVEEVGGVNTEAFF	TGCAGCGTTGAAGAGGTGGGAGGAGTGAACACTGAAGCTTTCTTT	TRBV29-1	TRBJ1-1	NA	few
CASSLGQGEGNYGYTF	TGCGCCAGCAGCTTGGGGCAGGGGGAAGGTAACTATGGCTACACCTTC	TRBV5-1	TRBJ1-2	TRBD1	NA
CASSLESGNGEQYF	TGTGCCAGCAGCTTGGAATCGGGGAACGGCGAGCAGTACTTC	TRBV5-5	TRBJ2-7	NA	many
CASSPGDETQYF	TGTGCCAGCAGCCCGGGGGATGAGACCCAGTACTTC	TRBV7-8	TRBJ2-5	NA	NA
CASSNDRAKGYTF	TGTGCCAGCAGCAACGACAGGGCGAAGGGCTACACCTTC	TRBV7-2	TRBJ1-2	TRBD1	few